The clone carrying this TCR beta chain has just a few counts. No antigen is known for it. J was trimmed by 8 bases and V by 4 bases; bases with no gene match: 8. Germline V gene data show CDR1 as MNHEY and CDR2 as SMNVEV (reference sequence). The CDR3 is 15 residues long. The data originate from a study of post-analysis software for immune sequencing data. Study overall: Relapsing-remitting, secondary progressive and progressive-relapsing courses of multiple sclerosis were included.

Sequencing libraries made from TCR beta cDNA carried unique molecular identifiers. It was from roughly 0.93 to 9.6 million T cells that about 540,000 cDNA molecules came. Via MiXCR, TCRdb re-called the PCR reads, giving one row per CDR3 protein. The sample includes roughly 800,000 distinct CDR3 sequences, about 45% seen only once; the top ten take roughly 4.5%. Whole-study findings and limits: Roughly 5 TRBV segments were significantly more frequent in patients than in controls. TRBV5-6, TRBV5-1 and TRBV20-1 were among these segments. Co-batched samples clustered tightly together by F measure.

Sequenced: blood. The chain is built from TRBV27 and TRBJ1-4; 9 positions match TRBD1. This receptor was obtained from a girl aged 10-17 years with multiple sclerosis. The CDR3 here is CASSSLTGGDEKLFF. CDR3 coding DNA: TGTGCCAGCAGTTCTCTGACAGGGGGAGACGAAAAACTGTTTTTT.